Sequencing of this TCR beta chain was carried out in a study of blood T cell repertoires in COVID-19. The overall study: COVID-19 samples collected from the United States, Italy and Spain covered acute and convalescent phases.

V lost 1 base and J lost 2, with 17 bases in between. The CDR3 loop spans 17 amino acids. Germline loops: CDR1 SGHVS, CDR2 FQNEAQ. Assay used: immunoSEQ multiplex PCR; TCRdb lists only in-frame clones, some missing. The sample lists roughly 37,000 clones; over 60% were seen once. The J gene is TRBJ1-1, the V gene TRBV7-8; D uncertain. The sequence was obtained from a man in his sixties with active COVID-19. Sequences were obtained from peripheral blood. Written as DNA, the CDR3 is TGTGCCAGCAGCTTAGGTCCGTCGGGGATCACCAACACTGAAGCTTTCTTT. This codes for CASSLGPSGITNTEAFF.